Here is one T cell receptor beta chain with its context. These data belong to a study of blood T cell repertoires in COVID-19. Germline values: CDR1 MNHNS, CDR2 SASEGT. Deletions cut 3 bases from V and 3 bases from J, with 13 bases between. There are 15 residues in the CDR3. Generated by immunoSEQ multiplex PCR, the TCRdb table keeps only in-frame clones and is missing some. Among roughly 250,000 clones, more than 70% were seen once, and the ten largest hold 2% to 2.5%. The specimen sequenced was peripheral blood. The TCR sequence derives from a woman in her forties who had recovered from COVID-19. J is TRBJ2-3 and V is TRBV6-1, with TRBD2 as a possible D gene (6 bases). The CDR3 region has the DNA TGTGCCAGCAGTGACGGGGGAAGGAGTACAGATACGCAGTATTTT. Translation gives CASSDGGRSTDTQYF.